This T cell receptor beta chain was found in a study of OX40 agonist ivuxolimab in advanced cancers. About the study: Patients were infused with ivuxolimab every 2 weeks at 0.01 to 10 mg/kg. Study-wide results and caveats: On average, CD8+ T cells had more expanded clones than CD4+.

Of note for this clone: No antigen is known for it.

CDR3 size: 14 residues. CDR1 SGDLS and CDR2 YYNGEE come from the germline V gene. Losses at the gene ends were 6 bases for V and 7 bases for J; bases not matched to a gene: 8. Method: immunoSEQ multiplex PCR; TCRdb's copy keeps in-frame clones and lacks some. The table has over 55,000 clones, about 91% seen once. The TCR comes from an adult with an advanced solid tumor such as melanoma, head and neck, liver or kidney cancer. The chain joins TRBV9 to TRBJ2-1, with 9 bases that match TRBD2. This specimen was CD4+ or CD8+ T cells sorted from blood, taken in a trial of the OX40 agonist ivuxolimab. The CDR3 sequence is CASTREGVWNEQFF. CDR3 bases: TGTGCCAGCACGCGGGAGGGCGTCTGGAATGAGCAGTTCTTC.